The present TCR beta chain was sequenced within a study of T-cell reconstitution after alpha-beta-depleted transplantation in children. Ten or more counts support this clonotype. Antigen: not known. Unique molecular identifiers tagged the TCRbeta library. TCRdb reprocessed the PCR reads with MiXCR, giving one entry per CDR3 protein. Of approximately 300,000 distinct CDR3 sequences listed, around 7.3% were seen once; the top ten hold approximately 9.6%. General observations from the study: A year had passed since transplant, and T-cell counts and diversity by then came mostly from newly produced T cells.

The sequence came from a female patient aged 2-9 years who had a stem cell transplant for Fanconi anemia, so the T cells may come from the graft donor. This specimen consisted of peripheral blood, obtained 360 days after TCRalphabeta/CD19-depleted stem cell transplant.

CDR3 sequence (DNA): TGCAGTGCTAGAGAGGGAGATTATAGCAATCAGCCCCAGCATTTT. It yields the protein CSAREGDYSNQPQHF. The rearrangement joins TRBV20-1 to TRBJ1-5; no firm D call. Germline CDR1 reads DFQATT; CDR2 reads SNEGSKA (reference sequence). The CDR3 extends over 15 amino acids. V lost 0 bases to trimming and J lost 0 bases, with 9 bases between them.